The 3 T cell receptor beta chains below were found in one sample sequenced in a study of cytomegalovirus exposure and HLA in healthy donors. It was with 60 Vbeta and 13 Jbeta primers that the PCR ran. Clones were sequenced by immunoSEQ multiplex PCR, and TCRdb holds only the in-frame ones, with some missing. The top ten hold under 7.5% of the sample, which has 160,000 or so clones, approximately 82% seen once. The sequenced material came from PBMCs. These receptors all stem from a woman aged 45-60 years in good health and CMV-seropositive.

The rearrangement joins TRBV20-1 to TRBJ2-3; weak D call: TRBD2 (5 bases). The CDR3 extends over 11 amino acids. Per germline, CDR1 DFQATT and CDR2 SNEGSKA (reference sequence). V lost 3 bases to trimming and J lost 6 bases, with 7 bases between them. The CDR3 region has the DNA TGCAGTGCTAGGGGAGTTGATACGCAGTATTTT. It is translated as CSARGVDTQYF.

This clone was recorded only once. V usage is TRBV7-2 and J usage is TRBJ1-6; possibly TRBD1 for D (6 bases). Germline V CDR1 and CDR2: SGHTA, FQGNSA. The CDR3 has 14 residues. Trimming shortened V by 1 base and J by 10 bases, and 11 bases separated the two germline ends. The CDR3 nucleotides read TGTGCCAGCAGCTTAGACAGGGATCTCTCACCCCTCCACTTT. This codes for CASSLDRDLSPLHF.

The chain recombines TRBV13 with TRBJ2-3; 13 nucleotides line up with TRBD2. The germline gives CDR1 PRHDT, CDR2 FYEKMQ (reference sequence). After removal of 5 bases from V and 6 bases from J, the junction contained 8 bases not matched to a gene. This CDR3 has 16 residues. CDR3 nucleotide sequence: TGTGCCAGCAGCCGCGGACTAGCGGGGGTGATGGATACGCAGTATTTT. Residues: CASSRGLAGVMDTQYF. The full variable domain, in which reference TRBV13 and TRBJ2-3 provide the parts outside the CDR3, is AAGVIQSPRHLIKEKRETATLKCYPIPRHDTVYWYQQGPGQDPQFLISFYEKMQSDKGSIPDRFSAQQFSDYHSELNMSSLELGDSALYFCASSRGLAGVMDTQYFGPGTRLTVL.